Below are 30 T cell receptor beta chains sequenced from a single sample in a study of CD8 T cells in Susac syndrome. Random hexamers primed reverse transcription of 0.5 to 1 ug RNA. TCRdb re-called the immunoSEQ multiplex PCR reads with MiXCR, one entry per CDR3 protein. The data contain 150,000 to 200,000 distinct CDR3 sequences, over 75% of them singletons. The source material was CD4+ T cells from PBMCs. The source of these receptors is a human donor with Susac syndrome.

The rearrangement joins TRBV25-1 to TRBJ2-1; unclear D gene. Germline CDR1 is MGHDK and CDR2 is SYGVNS. The CDR3 has 10 residues. V lost 6 bases and J 7 bases, leaving 4 bases between the germline ends. DNA for the CDR3: TGTGCCAGCAGATCAAATGAGCAGTTCTTC. Translating it yields CASRSNEQFF.

V gene TRBV14 combines with J gene TRBJ1-2; D is unclear. Trimming removed 2 bases at V and 6 bases at J, with 16 bases between. The germline V gene has CDR1 SGHDN and CDR2 FVKESK. The CDR3 consists of 15 residues. CDR3 sequence: CASSQLRGPADGYTF. CDR3 bases: TGTGCCAGCAGCCAACTTAGAGGACCGGCGGATGGCTACACCTTC.

The chain uses TRBV7-9 and TRBJ2-6, with a weak D call TRBD1 (5 bases). V lost 2 bases to trimming and J lost 0 bases, with 11 bases between them. This CDR3 has 17 residues. The germline CDR1 and CDR2 sequences are SEHNR and FQNEAQ (reference sequence). CDR3 in amino acids: CASSLRQLDSGANVLTF. CDR3 nucleotide sequence: TGTGCCAGCAGCTTAAGACAGCTGGACTCTGGGGCCAACGTCCTGACTTTC.

V gene TRBV29-1 combines with J gene TRBJ2-3; the D is unclear. This CDR3 comprises 13 residues. V lost 1 base and J lost 2, with 7 bases in between. CDR1 is SQVTM and CDR2 is ANQGSEA in the germline V gene. DNA for the CDR3: TGCAGCGTTGAAGGCAGACTCACAGATACGCAGTATTTT. Encoded protein: CSVEGRLTDTQYF.

The chain links TRBV7-2 to TRBJ1-3; D might be TRBD1 (5 bases). V was shortened by 1 base and J by 2 bases, with 18 bases between the two germline ends. Germline CDR1 and CDR2: SGHTA and FQGNSA. CDR3 length: 18 residues. The CDR3 sequence is CASSLGSRKGAPGNTIYF. The CDR3 nucleotides are TGTGCCAGCAGCTTAGGCAGTCGGAAAGGGGCCCCTGGAAACACCATATATTTT.

The chain uses TRBV4-1 and TRBJ2-1; D unclear. This CDR3 contains 16 residues. The V gene lost 1 base and the J gene lost 7 bases, with 17 bases spanning the gap. Germline CDR1 reads MGHRA; CDR2 reads YSYEKL. The CDR3 region has the DNA TGCGCCAGCAGCCAAGTGGGGTCCGCCTACGTAAATGAGCAGTTCTTC. This codes for CASSQVGSAYVNEQFF.

The chain couples TRBV7-2 to TRBJ1-3, with TRBD1 as a possible D gene (5 bases). The CDR3 is 14 amino acids. Trimming left V 5 bases short and J 2 bases short, with 10 bases between. Germline V lookup: CDR1 SGHTA, CDR2 FQGNSA. CDR3 DNA: TGTGCCAGCAGCCCGCAGACAGCTGGAAACACCATATATTTT. It translates to CASSPQTAGNTIYF.

The J gene is TRBJ1-1, the V gene TRBV27, with D unclear. The V end lost 5 bases, the J end lost 2 bases, and 15 bases lay between the germline ends. This CDR3 is 15 amino acids long. Germline CDR1 is MNHEY and CDR2 is SMNVEV (reference sequence). CDR3 amino acids: CASSPLGRFNTEAFF. DNA of the CDR3: TGTGCCAGCAGTCCCCTGGGCAGATTTAACACTGAAGCTTTCTTT.

This clonotype was counted a single time. The gene calls are TRBV28 and TRBJ2-7; D uncertain. The V end lost 11 bases, the J end lost 0 bases, and 14 bases lay between the germline ends. Per the germline V gene, CDR1 is MDHEN and CDR2 is SYDVKM. This CDR3 is built from 13 residues. CDR3 region: CAALSRTSYEQYF. CDR3 DNA sequence: TGTGCCGCACTTTCGCGGACCTCCTACGAGCAGTACTTC.

This chain uses TRBV18 with TRBJ2-3, with 13 bases lining up with TRBD2. CDR1 and CDR2 (germline): KGHSH, LQKENI. V was pared by 3 bases and J by 2 bases, with 14 bases of the junction left unmatched. The CDR3 extends over 20 amino acids. The CDR3 is CASSPYGLEGLAGTTDTQYF. CDR3 nucleotide sequence: TGTGCCAGCTCACCGTACGGCCTAGAGGGACTAGCGGGAACCACAGATACGCAGTATTTT.

The rearrangement joins TRBV10-3 to TRBJ1-5; tentatively, D is TRBD1 (5 bases). CDR3 size: 13 residues. Trimming took off 7 bases at V and 6 bases at J, with 13 bases between the two ends. Per germline, CDR1 ENHRY and CDR2 SYGVKD. The CDR3 nucleotides read TGTGCCATCACTGGGGCTTCCAGTCAGCCCCAGCATTTT. Amino acid sequence: CAITGASSQPQHF.

The chain is built from TRBV30 and TRBJ2-1; D might be TRBD1 or TRBD2, each matching 5 bases. V gave up 0 bases and J gave up 4 bases, with 13 bases separating them. From germline, CDR1 is GTSNPN and CDR2 SVGIG (reference sequence). The CDR3 sequence is 15 residues long. DNA for the CDR3: TGTGCCTGGAGTGTAAACGGGGCAGGGTACAATGAGCAGTTCTTC. It encodes CAWSVNGAGYNEQFF.

The J gene is TRBJ1-3, the V gene TRBV9, with D tentatively TRBD1 (5 bases). The V gene's germline CDR1 is SGDLS and CDR2 YYNGEE. CDR3 length: 16 amino acids. V was shortened by 4 bases and J by 1 base, with 15 bases between the two germline ends. CDR3 nucleotide sequence: TGTGCCAGCAGCACCCAGACACAGGTATCTGGAAACACCATATATTTT. This translates into CASSTQTQVSGNTIYF.

V is TRBV7-2 and J is TRBJ1-2; D remains ambiguous. The CDR3 extends over 15 amino acids. The V and J ends lost 5 bases and 7 bases respectively, with 20 bases between them. CDR1 and CDR2 (germline): SGHTA, FQGNSA. Here the CDR3 DNA reads TGTGCCAGCAGCCTAAACCTCCTCGCATTTGGTGGCTACACCTTC. Translated: CASSLNLLAFGGYTF.

The J gene is TRBJ1-5, the V gene TRBV2; D is unresolved. In germline, CDR1 is SNHLY, CDR2 FYNNEI. The CDR3 spans 12 residues. Trimming removed 6 bases at V and 9 bases at J, with 12 bases between. The CDR3 nucleotides read TGTGCCAGCAGGAGGACGGATTCGCCCCAGCATTTT. Protein: CASRRTDSPQHF. The full variable domain, with the rest looked up from reference TRBV2 and TRBJ1-5, is EPEVTQTPSHQVTQMGQEVILRCVPISNHLYFYWYRQILGQKVEFLVSFYNNEISEKSEIFDDQFSVERPDGSNFTLKIRSTKLEDSAMYFCASRRTDSPQHFGDGTRLSIL.

The V and J genes are TRBV14 and TRBJ1-2; a possible D gene is TRBD1 (5 bases). CDR1 and CDR2 from the germline V gene are SGHDN and FVKESK. CDR3 size: 15 residues. Trimming took off 3 bases at V and 4 bases at J, with 15 bases between the two ends. The CDR3 region has the DNA TGTGCCAGCAGCCATCGCGGGAGGGACGCCTATGGCTACACCTTC. Protein: CASSHRGRDAYGYTF.

The chain uses TRBV20-1 and TRBJ1-3, with D maybe TRBD1 (6 bases). This CDR3 has 16 residues. Germline V gene lookup returns CDR1 DFQATT and CDR2 SNEGSKA (reference sequence). V was clipped by 1 base and J by 0 bases, with 13 bases between them. This CDR3 is CSARGREGGSGNTIYF. The CDR3 DNA is TGCAGTGCTAGAGGAAGGGAAGGGGGCTCTGGAAACACCATATATTTT.

This clonotype was counted once. The chain recombines TRBV6-5 with TRBJ2-7; 7 bases match TRBD1. The CDR3 length is 14 residues. Trimming took 1 base from V and 7 from J; bases not matched to a gene: 7. Germline loops: CDR1 MNHEY, CDR2 SVGAGI. CDR3 DNA sequence: TGTGCCAGCAGTTACTTGGGACAGAAGTTGGAGCAGTACTTC. Amino acid sequence: CASSYLGQKLEQYF.

This clonotype has just a few counts. The rearrangement joins TRBV6-1 to TRBJ1-2; the match to TRBD1 covers 8 bases. Per the germline V gene, CDR1 is MNHNS and CDR2 is SASEGT. V shed 8 bases and J 8 bases; nucleotides not matched to a gene: 10. There are 13 residues in the CDR3. Here the CDR3 DNA reads TGTGCCAGCCTCAGCGGACAGGGTCGAGGCTACACCTTC. It specifies CASLSGQGRGYTF.

The chain links TRBV19 to TRBJ2-1; 9 bases fit TRBD1. Germline V gives CDR1 LNHDA, CDR2 SQIVND (reference sequence). CDR3 size: 16 residues. V was pared by 3 bases and J by 5 bases, with 8 bases of the junction left unmatched. The CDR3 nucleotides are TGTGCCAGTAGTATGGGACAGGGTCCCGGGAACAATGAGCAGTTCTTC. Encoded protein: CASSMGQGPGNNEQFF.

The rearrangement links TRBV18 to TRBJ2-5; 12 bases fit TRBD2. With 7 bases clipped from V and 4 bases from J, the junction kept 7 bases outside the gene matches. This CDR3 contains 15 residues. The germline gives CDR1 KGHSH, CDR2 LQKENI. The CDR3 nucleotides read TGTGCCAGCTTTCGACTAGCGGGAGAATCAGAGACCCAGTACTTC. It codes for CASFRLAGESETQYF. Based on the CDR3 plus reference TRBV18 and TRBJ2-5, the full variable domain is NAGVMQNPRHLVRRRGQEARLRCSPMKGHSHVYWYRQLPEEGLKFMVYLQKENIIDESGMPKERFSAEFPKEGPSILRIQQVVRGDSAAYFCASFRLAGESETQYFGPGTRLLVL.

The chain employs TRBV18 and TRBJ2-3; 7 nucleotides agree with TRBD1. Germline V CDR1 and CDR2: KGHSH, LQKENI. Trimming at V came to 4 bases and at J to 2 bases, leaving 9 bases not matched to a gene. This CDR3 region has 16 residues. CDR3 sequence: CASSLAETGFTDTQYF. CDR3 nucleotides: TGTGCCAGCTCACTGGCCGAGACAGGGTTCACAGATACGCAGTATTTT.

The chain employs TRBV7-9 and TRBJ2-7, with D possibly being TRBD1 (6 bases). Trimming took off 1 base at V and 2 bases at J, with 9 bases between the two ends. Germline CDR1 is SEHNR and CDR2 is FQNEAQ (reference sequence). The CDR3 runs to 14 residues. This CDR3 reads CASSLEGVTYEQYF. Here the CDR3 DNA reads TGTGCCAGCAGCTTAGAGGGGGTGACCTACGAGCAGTACTTC. Combining the CDR3 with reference TRBV7-9 and TRBJ2-7 gives the whole variable domain DTGVSQNPRHKITKRGQNVTFRCDPISEHNRLYWYRQTLGQGPEFLTYFQNEAQLEKSRLLSDRFSAERPKGSFSTLEIQRTEQGDSAMYLCASSLEGVTYEQYFGPGTRLTVT.

The V gene is TRBV5-4, the J gene TRBJ1-2; D remains unclear. The CDR3 is made up of 13 amino acids. CDR1 and CDR2 from the germline V gene are SGHNT and YYREEE (reference sequence). V lost 2 bases and J lost 8, with 13 bases in between. Written as DNA, the CDR3 is TGTGCCAGCAGCTTCCTGGACGCCTCAGGCTACACCTTC. It yields the protein CASSFLDASGYTF.

J is TRBJ2-5 and V is TRBV10-2; 11 bases fit TRBD1. The J segment lost 4 bases and the V segment lost 6 bases, leaving 7 bases of the junction unmatched. The CDR3 runs to 15 residues. CDR1 is WSHSY, CDR2 SAAADI, per germline. The CDR3: CASRNGQGAGETQYF. The DNA for the CDR3 is TGCGCCAGCAGAAACGGACAGGGGGCTGGAGAGACCCAGTACTTC.

The chain has TRBV2 and TRBJ1-5; a weak D match, TRBD1 (6 bases). The V and J ends lost 7 bases and 6 bases respectively, with 13 bases between them. The germline CDR1 and CDR2 sequences are SNHLY and FYNNEI. CDR3 length equals 13 residues. CDR3 DNA: TGTGCCAGCACCCCACAGGGCGGTCAGCCCCAGCATTTT. It yields the protein CASTPQGGQPQHF.

V and J are TRBV6-4 and TRBJ2-1; D unclear. Germline CDR1 is MRHNA and CDR2 is SNTAGT. The CDR3 is made up of 13 amino acids. V shed 4 bases and J shed 6 bases, with 10 bases lying between them. The CDR3 DNA is TGTGCCAGCAGTGCTGTGCCAGGCAATGAGCAGTTCTTC. This translates into CASSAVPGNEQFF.

V and J are TRBV19 and TRBJ2-3; D gene unclear. The germline V gene has CDR1 LNHDA and CDR2 SQIVND (reference sequence). Trimming removed 3 bases from V and 4 bases from J, with 11 bases in between. The length of the CDR3 is 14 residues. CDR3 sequence reads: CASSILGNSDTQYF. In nucleotides, the CDR3 is TGTGCCAGTAGTATTCTGGGTAATTCAGATACGCAGTATTTT.

V gene TRBV24-1 combines with J gene TRBJ2-3, with D tentatively TRBD2 (6 bases). V lost 3 bases, J lost 0 bases, and 9 bases lay in between. Germline V CDR1 and CDR2: KGHDR, SFDVKD. CDR3 length: 15 residues. The CDR3 region has the DNA TGTGCCACCAGTGATCGTCGGGGGAGCACAGATACGCAGTATTTT. Translation gives CATSDRRGSTDTQYF.

This rearrangement joins TRBV11-2 to TRBJ1-4; 9 bases line up with TRBD1. The V gene's germline CDR1 is SGHAT and CDR2 FQNNGV. Trimming cost V 5 bases and J 8 bases; bases outside gene matches: 6. This CDR3 region has 14 residues. The CDR3 DNA reads as TGTGCCAGCAGCGGTGGGACAGGGAAGGAAAAACTGTTTTTT. Translating gives CASSGGTGKEKLFF.